This is a list of T cell receptor beta chains from one sample in a study of cytomegalovirus exposure and HLA in healthy donors. This table comes from immunoSEQ multiplex PCR, and its TCRdb copy is limited to in-frame clones, with some not included. The data contain roughly 200,000 clones, around 80% of them singletons. The material sequenced was PBMCs. The source of these receptors is a man between 25 and 39 years old in good health and CMV-seronegative. Both conserved end residues are part of each CDR3. The D gene is left open where the match is weak. A row's size may be missing; if present it is once, few, many or a size class.

clone_size	d_call	v_call	j_call	cdr3_nt	cdr3_aa
.	TRBD2	TRBV4-1	TRBJ2-2	TGCGCCAGCAGCTCTGAGGCGCGGGGGGGAGTTCGGGCCGGGGAGCTGTTTTTT	CASSSEARGGVRAGELFF
.	.	TRBV27	TRBJ1-1	TGTGCCAGCAGTTTCCGGGGGTACACTGAAGCTTTCTTT	CASSFRGYTEAFF
.	TRBD1	TRBV11-1	TRBJ1-1	TGTGCCAGCAGCCCTGGACAGGGGTACACTGAAGCTTTCTTT	CASSPGQGYTEAFF
once	.	TRBV13	TRBJ2-5	TGTGCCAGCAGCCACAGGATACAAGAGACCCAGTACTTC	CASSHRIQETQYF
.	TRBD2	TRBV6-5	TRBJ2-7	TGTGCCAGCTCCCGGGGGGGCTACGAGCAGTACTTC	CASSRGGYEQYF
once	.	TRBV7-8	TRBJ2-5	TGTGCCAGCAGCCCCCGACAGGCACCTCAAGAGACCCAGTACTTC	CASSPRQAPQETQYF
.	.	TRBV9	TRBJ1-6	TGTGCCAGCAGCGTAGGAGGGTCCAATTCACCCCTCCACTTT	CASSVGGSNSPLHF
.	TRBD1	TRBV18	TRBJ1-5	TGTGCCAGCTCACCCCAGGGGGGCAATCAGCCCCAGCATTTT	CASSPQGGNQPQHF
few	TRBD1	TRBV19	TRBJ2-1	TGTGCCAGTAGCCTCTTACAGGGGGCCAATGAGCAGTTCTTC	CASSLLQGANEQFF
.	TRBD1	TRBV27	TRBJ2-7	TGTGCCAGCAGAGTAGACAGGGCCGGGGTCGAGCAGTACTTC	CASRVDRAGVEQYF
.	.	TRBV5-1	TRBJ2-7	TGCGCCAGCAGCTGGGGCGCCGAGCAGTACTTC	CASSWGAEQYF
.	TRBD2	TRBV5-4	TRBJ2-5	TGTGCCAGCAGCTTAAAACTAGCGGGGACCCTTGGGACCCAGTACTTC	CASSLKLAGTLGTQYF
.	.	TRBV29-1	TRBJ2-6	TGCAGCGTTGAAGTAGTGGGTAGTGGGGCCAGCGTCCTGACTTTC	CSVEVVGSGASVLTF
.	.	TRBV15	TRBJ1-1	TGTGCCACCAGCAGAGATCGTCCTAACACTGAAGCTTTCTTT	CATSRDRPNTEAFF
few	TRBD1	TRBV6-1	TRBJ1-4	TGTGCCAGCAGTAAGGGACAGGGGATTGAAAAACTGTTTTTT	CASSKGQGIEKLFF
.	TRBD1	TRBV7-2	TRBJ1-1	TGTGCCAGCAGCGAAAGACAGGGGAGTAAGATTGAAGCTTTCTTT	CASSERQGSKIEAFF
.	TRBD2	TRBV9	TRBJ2-5	TGTGCCAGCAGCCCTAGATCTAGCGGCCAGACCCAGTACTTC	CASSPRSSGQTQYF
.	.	TRBV15	TRBJ2-7	TGTGCCACCAGCAGAGGTAGTGGGGGGGCCCTGGGTGAGCAGTACTTC	CATSRGSGGALGEQYF
.	TRBD1	TRBV6-5	TRBJ2-1	TGTGCCAGCAGTTGGACCGGGACAGGGGCCTACAATGAGCAGTTCTTC	CASSWTGTGAYNEQFF
few	.	TRBV9	TRBJ1-1	TGTGCCAGCAGCGTGGGAGGGTACACTGAAGCTTTCTTT	CASSVGGYTEAFF
once	TRBD1	TRBV4-2	TRBJ2-5	TGTGCCAGCAGCCAATACAAGACAGGGGCATCTGAAGAGACCCAGTACTTC	CASSQYKTGASEETQYF
.	.	TRBV5-1	TRBJ2-1	TGCGCCAGCAGCTTGGGGACACTAGCAGGTTCGAGTGAGCAGTTCTTC	CASSLGTLAGSSEQFF
.	.	TRBV7-9	TRBJ2-7	TGTGCCAGCACCCCGGTGGGCACCTACGAGCAGTACTTC	CASTPVGTYEQYF
once	.	TRBV4-3	TRBJ1-1	TGCGCCAGCAGCCGAGTCTCGAACACTGAAGCTTTCTTT	CASSRVSNTEAFF
few	TRBD2	TRBV20-1	TRBJ2-7	TGCAGTATAGCGGGGGGCCGGGAGCAGTACTTC	CSIAGGREQYF
few	.	TRBV5-1	TRBJ2-2	TGCGCCAGCAGCCAGGGGAATAGACAGAGAGAGCTGTTTTTT	CASSQGNRQRELFF
.	.	TRBV23-1	TRBJ1-6	TGCGCCAGCAGTCTAAGCGGCAATTCACCCCTCCACTTT	CASSLSGNSPLHF
.	.	TRBV27	TRBJ1-5	TGTGCCAGCACACACGTACCCAGCAATCAGCCCCAGCATTTT	CASTHVPSNQPQHF
once	.	TRBV28	TRBJ1-2	TGTGCCAGCAGTTTGGGGGGAGGGGAATGGTATGGCTACACCTTC	CASSLGGGEWYGYTF
.	TRBD1	TRBV28	TRBJ1-4	TGTGCCAGCAGTAACCGGGACAGGACTAATGAAAAACTGTTTTTT	CASSNRDRTNEKLFF
.	.	TRBV29-1	TRBJ2-1	TGCAGCGTTCTTGGCGAGGAAAGCTCCTACAATGAGCAGTTCTTC	CSVLGEESSYNEQFF
.	TRBD1	TRBV28	TRBJ2-7	TGTGCCAGTACCCGGACAGGGGCCTCCTACGAGCAGTACTTC	CASTRTGASYEQYF
.	TRBD2	TRBV23-1	TRBJ2-5	TGCGCCAGCAGTCAATCGAGGCGGGGGGAGGAGGAGACCCAGTACTTC	CASSQSRRGEEETQYF
.	TRBD2	TRBV2	TRBJ2-3	TGTGCCAGCAGAGCGGGGCTTAGCACAGATACGCAGTATTTT	CASRAGLSTDTQYF
once	TRBD1	TRBV7-2	TRBJ1-1	TGTGCCAGCAGCTCACAGGGGGGAGGGACTGAAGCTTTCTTT	CASSSQGGGTEAFF
once	.	TRBV7-2	TRBJ2-3	TGTGCCAGCAGCAGAGATAATACGCAGTATTTT	CASSRDNTQYF
once	.	TRBV9	TRBJ1-1	TGTGCCAGCATCCCCCTCAGTACCGGGAAGACTGAAGCTTTCTTT	CASIPLSTGKTEAFF
.	TRBD1	TRBV29-1	TRBJ2-1	TGCAGCGTTGAAGGGGCAGGGGGTTCGGTCAATGAGCAGTTCTTC	CSVEGAGGSVNEQFF
.	TRBD2	TRBV7-6	TRBJ2-3	TGTGCCAGCAGCTTAGCTGACGGGGGGACAGATACGCAGTATTTT	CASSLADGGTDTQYF
.	.	TRBV27	TRBJ1-1	TGTGCCAGTCCATCGGACATGAACACTGAAGCTTTCTTT	CASPSDMNTEAFF
.	.	TRBV2	TRBJ2-4	TGTGCCAGCAGTGATTCGGGGTCGGCCAAAAACATTCAGTACTTC	CASSDSGSAKNIQYF
.	.	TRBV7-8	TRBJ2-5	TGTGCCAGCAGCCCCCGGAGATTCCAAGAGACCCAGTACTTC	CASSPRRFQETQYF